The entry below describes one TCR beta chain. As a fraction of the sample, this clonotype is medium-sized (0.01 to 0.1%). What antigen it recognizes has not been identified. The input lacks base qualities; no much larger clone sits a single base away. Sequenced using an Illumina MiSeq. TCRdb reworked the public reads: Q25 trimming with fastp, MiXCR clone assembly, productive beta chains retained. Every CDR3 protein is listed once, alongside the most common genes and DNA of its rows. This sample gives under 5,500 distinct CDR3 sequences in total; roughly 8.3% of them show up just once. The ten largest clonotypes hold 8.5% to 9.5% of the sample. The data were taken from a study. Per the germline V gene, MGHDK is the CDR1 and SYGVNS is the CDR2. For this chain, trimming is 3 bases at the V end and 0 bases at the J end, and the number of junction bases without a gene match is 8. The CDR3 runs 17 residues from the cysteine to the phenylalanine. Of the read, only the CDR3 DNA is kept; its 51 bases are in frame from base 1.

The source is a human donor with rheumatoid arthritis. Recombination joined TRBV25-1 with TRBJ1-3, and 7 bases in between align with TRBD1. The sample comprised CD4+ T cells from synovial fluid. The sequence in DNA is TGTGCCAGCAGTGACTTACAGGGGTCGAGCTCTGGAAACACCATATATTTT. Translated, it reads CASSDLQGSSSGNTIYF.